The sequence of this TCR beta chain was determined in a study of human CD8 memory T cell subsets. CCR7+ PD-1+ TIGIT+ early memory CD8+ cells with dysfunctional traits were TPEX. Germline loops: CDR1 SGHTA, CDR2 FQGNSA. The CDR3 loop spans 15 amino acids. Libraries for TCR beta were constructed using UMI-labeled 5' RACE. One entry per CDR3 protein, without DNA, is what TCRdb gives after re-calling the 5' RACE reads. The specimen's table records some 10,000 distinct CDR3 sequences. Sequenced material: CD8+ T cells from PBMCs. The receptor was isolated from a human donor in good health. The chain uses TRBV7-2 and TRBJ1-1; TCRdb indicates TRBD1, and absent DNA this call remains unverified. CDR3: CASSLFRTMNTEAFF. Full variable domain (missing parts from reference TRBV7-2 and TRBJ1-1): GAGVSQSPSNKVTEKGKDVELRCDPISGHTALYWYRQSLGQGLEFLIYFQGNSAPDKSGLPSDRFSAERTGGSVSTLTIQRTQQEDSAVYLCASSLFRTMNTEAFFGQGTRLTVV.